This T cell receptor (beta chain) stems from a study of Ad26.COV2.S vaccination and SARS-CoV-2 variants. Study-level background: In the COV1001 trial, the donor was in the Ad26.COV2.S arm. Ad26.COV2.S shots went into the muscle once or twice, 56 days apart. Study-wide results and caveats: People given the vaccine had a wider spike-specific TCR breadth than placebo recipients did.

This clone has only a few counts. Its antigen is unknown. Trimming removed 6 bases at V and 3 bases at J, with 9 bases between. Germline values: CDR1 MDHEN, CDR2 SYDVKM. The CDR3 loop spans 14 amino acids. Treatment in this sample: 15 to 20 received Ad26.COV2.S at low or high dose, single or two shots; 5 received placebo; per-sample allocation not given. Sampling took place 63 days after the first vaccine or placebo injection. Produced via immunoSEQ multiplex PCR; TCRdb's table is partial and in-frame only. The table shows 300,000 to 400,000 clones, with about 89% occurring only once. This material consisted of peripheral blood, taken in a trial of Ad26.COV2.S vaccine versus placebo. The TCR originated in a person aged 18-60 years who received the Ad26.COV2.S COVID-19 vaccine or a placebo. This sequence joins TRBV28 and TRBJ1-6, with D possibly matching TRBD1 (5 bases). The CDR3 protein is CASRRDSYNSPLHF. In DNA form, the CDR3 reads TGTGCCAGCAGACGTGACAGCTATAATTCACCCCTCCACTTT.